The clone carrying this T cell receptor (beta chain) came up many times. Its antigen is still unknown. The read halts 3 residues ahead of the CDR3 end, with the missing end drawn from the germline J gene. Patients and controls were mostly of Caucasian heritage. This specimen belongs to a study of T cell clonality in common variable immunodeficiency. V was clipped by 5 bases and J by 1 base; unmatched bases: 5. CDR1 MNHEY and CDR2 SVGEGT come from the germline V gene. The CDR3 has 16 residues. General study points: Fewer deletions and N-nucleotide insertions were reportedly seen in common variable immunodeficiency TCR beta sequences. Fewer TCRbeta clones were shared among CVID subjects than controls. TCRbeta clonality was increased in CVID versus healthy controls.

Some clones are missing from TCRdb's copy, which holds only in-frame ones; the method was immunoSEQ multiplex PCR. Recorded here are about 30,000 clones, none singletons. What was sequenced was peripheral blood mononuclear cells. This receptor was obtained from a person aged 18 to 75 in good health. This chain connects TRBV6-2 or TRBV6-3 to TRBJ2-1; 10 nucleotides align to TRBD2. The CDR3 protein is CASSPNSGGSYNEQFF. CDR3 bases read: TGTGCCAGCAGTCCCAATAGCGGGGGGTCCTACAATGAG.